The rows below give T cell receptor beta chains drawn from one sample of a study of T cells in Graves' hyperthyroidism and ophthalmopathy. MiXCR, run by TCRdb on the multiplex PCR reads, gives a single entry per CDR3 protein. Here the sample spans roughly 500,000 distinct CDR3 sequences, roughly 15% being singletons. The sequenced sample was blood. The receptors here all came from a woman aged 30 to 39 with Graves' ophthalmopathy. CDR3s include the opening cysteine and the closing phenylalanine or tryptophan.

V: TRBV11-1
J: TRBJ2-3
CDR3: CASSLEREDTQYF

V: TRBV2
J: TRBJ1-1
CDR3: CASQRSGEAFF

V: TRBV7-6
J: TRBJ2-1
CDR3: CASSPELAGANEQFF

V: TRBV11-2
J: TRBJ2-3
CDR3: CASSLEQGAGDTQYF

V: TRBV6-1
J: TRBJ1-5
CDR3: CASSLRQGGQPQHF

V: TRBV28
J: TRBJ2-4
CDR3: CASSLSTGTGNVFGYF

V: TRBV7-2
J: TRBJ2-7
CDR3: CASSFSGFYSYEQYF

V: TRBV20-1
J: TRBJ1-5
CDR3: CSARPAGRGFGSNQPQHF

V: TRBV6-2/TRBV6-3
J: TRBJ2-7
CDR3: CASSLAGVGLLSYEQYF

V: TRBV3-1
J: TRBJ2-5
CDR3: CASSHRDRGAQETQYF

V: TRBV2
J: TRBJ1-1
CDR3: CASSYDWNTEAFF

V: TRBV20-1
J: TRBJ2-1
CDR3: CSARVEGNYNEQFF

V: TRBV5-8
J: TRBJ2-2
CDR3: CASSRGTSGPSGELFF

V: TRBV5-6
J: TRBJ2-7
CDR3: CASSLVQGGEQYF

V: TRBV10-3
J: TRBJ1-6
CDR3: CAISDPRQGNNSPLHF

V: TRBV5-6
J: TRBJ1-5
CDR3: CASSSGGGQPRHF

V: TRBV4-1
J: TRBJ1-4
CDR3: CASSQDIRVATNEKLFF

V: TRBV20-1
J: TRBJ1-5
CDR3: CSVGTDYQPQHF

V: TRBV6-2/TRBV6-3
J: TRBJ2-7
CDR3: CATNEQYF

V: TRBV7-9
J: TRBJ2-7
CDR3: CASSLVSGVEQYF

V: TRBV15
J: TRBJ2-1
CDR3: CATSILSGTSGTYNEQFF

V: TRBV24-1
J: TRBJ2-7
CDR3: CATSEPSSGRGYHEQYF

V: TRBV11-2
J: TRBJ2-3
CDR3: CASSLVRQTTDTQYF

V: TRBV28
J: TRBJ2-7
CDR3: CASSLASGPFSYEQYF

V: TRBV9
J: TRBJ2-7
CDR3: CASTPFDSGKTHEQYF

V: TRBV5-1
J: TRBJ2-1
CDR3: CASSLVGSRLTYNEQFF

V: TRBV6-5
J: TRBJ2-7
CDR3: CASSYPHEQYF

V: TRBV28
J: TRBJ2-1
CDR3: CASSPPLDAGESYNEQFF

V: TRBV7-9
J: TRBJ2-1
CDR3: CASSPSHEQFF

V: TRBV7-3
J: TRBJ1-1
CDR3: CASSRIPGQGAGNTEAFF

V: TRBV5-1
J: TRBJ1-1
CDR3: CASRRDGDTEAFF

V: TRBV5-1
J: TRBJ2-3
CDR3: CASTSGQGRDTQYF

V: TRBV19
J: TRBJ2-5
CDR3: CASSIGTAGDTQETQYF

V: TRBV20-1
J: TRBJ2-1
CDR3: CSARSTKTALYNEQFF

V: TRBV3-1
J: TRBJ2-7
CDR3: CASSPTGTIYEQYF

V: TRBV12-3/TRBV12-4
J: TRBJ1-2
CDR3: CASSQDGYYGYTF

V: TRBV7-8
J: TRBJ1-5
CDR3: CASSPRGRGYARSQPQHF

V: TRBV12-3/TRBV12-4
J: TRBJ1-5
CDR3: CASTTQGGLSNQPQHF

V: TRBV20-1
J: TRBJ1-6
CDR3: CSAPGGGTGAKNSPLHF

V: TRBV24-1
J: TRBJ2-3
CDR3: CATSDPPSGGTDTQYF

V: TRBV19
J: TRBJ1-1
CDR3: CASSITRASTEAFF

V: TRBV9
J: TRBJ1-2
CDR3: CASSVGPGYGYTF

V: TRBV7-2
J: TRBJ2-7
CDR3: CASSWGQGNEQYF

V: TRBV19
J: TRBJ2-2
CDR3: CASTVERELRTGELFF

V: TRBV20-1
J: TRBJ2-4
CDR3: CSARSFYGTKNIQYF

V: TRBV2
J: TRBJ1-6
CDR3: CASQYNSPLHF

V: TRBV20-1
J: TRBJ1-6
CDR3: CSARPGGRTNRPLHF

V: TRBV11-2
J: TRBJ2-6
CDR3: CASSPIQGFGTGANVLTF

V: TRBV20-1
J: TRBJ2-3
CDR3: CSARDLGGSDTQYF

V: TRBV20-1
J: TRBJ1-2
CDR3: CSPRVGEYGYTF

V: TRBV6-2/TRBV6-3
J: TRBJ1-1
CDR3: CASSSPDRRGTEAFF

V: TRBV28
J: TRBJ1-1
CDR3: CASSFGTGVQAFF

V: TRBV2
J: TRBJ2-7
CDR3: CASSEILAGALFYEQYF